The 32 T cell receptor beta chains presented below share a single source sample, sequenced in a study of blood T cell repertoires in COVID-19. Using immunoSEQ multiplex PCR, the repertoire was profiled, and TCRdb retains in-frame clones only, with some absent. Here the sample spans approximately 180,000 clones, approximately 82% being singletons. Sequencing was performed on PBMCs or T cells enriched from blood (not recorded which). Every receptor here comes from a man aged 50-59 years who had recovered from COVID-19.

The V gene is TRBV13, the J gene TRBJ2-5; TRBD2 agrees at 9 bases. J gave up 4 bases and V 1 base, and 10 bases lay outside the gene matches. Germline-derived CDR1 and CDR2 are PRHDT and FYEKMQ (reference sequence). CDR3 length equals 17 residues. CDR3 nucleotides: TGTGCCAGCAGCTTAGTTACGACTAGCGGAATAGTAGAGACCCAGTACTTC. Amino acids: CASSLVTTSGIVETQYF.

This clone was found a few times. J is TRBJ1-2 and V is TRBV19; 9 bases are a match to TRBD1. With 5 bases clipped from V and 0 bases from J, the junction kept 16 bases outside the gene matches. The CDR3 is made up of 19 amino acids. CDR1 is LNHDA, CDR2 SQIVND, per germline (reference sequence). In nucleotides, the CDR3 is TGTGCCAGTAGTGCTGGACAGGGGAAGATCAGGGCCCCTAACTATGGCTACACCTTC. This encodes CASSAGQGKIRAPNYGYTF.

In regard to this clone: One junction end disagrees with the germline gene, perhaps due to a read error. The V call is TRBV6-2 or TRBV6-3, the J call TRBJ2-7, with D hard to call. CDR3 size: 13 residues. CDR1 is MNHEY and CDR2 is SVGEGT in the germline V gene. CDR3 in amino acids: CASSYGPSWNVLF. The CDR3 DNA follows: TGTGCCAGCAGTTACGGGCCGAGCTGGAACGTTCTCTTC.

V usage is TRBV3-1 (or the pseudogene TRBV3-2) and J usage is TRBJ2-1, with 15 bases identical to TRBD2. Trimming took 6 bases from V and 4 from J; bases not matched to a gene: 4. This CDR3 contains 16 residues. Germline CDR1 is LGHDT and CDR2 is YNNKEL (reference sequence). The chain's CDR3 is CASRGTSGGHYNEQFF. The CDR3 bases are TGTGCCAGCAGAGGGACTAGCGGGGGGCATTACAATGAGCAGTTCTTC.

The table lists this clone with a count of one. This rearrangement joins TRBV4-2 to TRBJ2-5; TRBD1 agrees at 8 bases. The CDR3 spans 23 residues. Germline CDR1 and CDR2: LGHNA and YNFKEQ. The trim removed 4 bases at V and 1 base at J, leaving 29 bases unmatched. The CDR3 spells CASSRVGQGGRGPTRQSQETQYF. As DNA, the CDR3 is TGTGCCAGCAGCCGGGTTGGACAGGGCGGCCGGGGGCCCACCCGACAAAGCCAAGAGACCCAGTACTTC.

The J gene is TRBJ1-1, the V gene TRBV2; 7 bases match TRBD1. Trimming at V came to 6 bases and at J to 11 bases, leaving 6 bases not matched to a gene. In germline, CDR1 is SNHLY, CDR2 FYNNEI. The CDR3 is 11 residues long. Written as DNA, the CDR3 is TGTGCCAGCAGAACAGGGGAGTTGGCTTTCTTT. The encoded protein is CASRTGELAFF.

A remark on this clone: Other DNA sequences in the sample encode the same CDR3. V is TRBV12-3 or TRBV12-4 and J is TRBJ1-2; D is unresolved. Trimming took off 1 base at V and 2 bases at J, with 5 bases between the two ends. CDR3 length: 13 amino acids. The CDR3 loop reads CASSLGQNYGYTF. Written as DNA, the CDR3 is TGTGCCAGCAGTTTAGGGCAGAACTATGGCTACACCTTC.

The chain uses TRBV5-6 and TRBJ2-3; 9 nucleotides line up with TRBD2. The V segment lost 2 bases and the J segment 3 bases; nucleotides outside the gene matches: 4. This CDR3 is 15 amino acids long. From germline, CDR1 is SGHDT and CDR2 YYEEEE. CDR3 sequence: CASSLRTSVTDTQYF. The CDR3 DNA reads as TGTGCCAGCAGCTTAAGGACTAGCGTAACAGATACGCAGTATTTT.

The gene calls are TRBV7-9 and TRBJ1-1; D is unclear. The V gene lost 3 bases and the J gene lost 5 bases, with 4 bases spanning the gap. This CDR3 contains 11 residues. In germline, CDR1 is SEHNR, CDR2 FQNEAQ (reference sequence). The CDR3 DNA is TGTGCCAGCAGCTTCTTGACTGAAGCTTTCTTT. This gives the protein CASSFLTEAFF.

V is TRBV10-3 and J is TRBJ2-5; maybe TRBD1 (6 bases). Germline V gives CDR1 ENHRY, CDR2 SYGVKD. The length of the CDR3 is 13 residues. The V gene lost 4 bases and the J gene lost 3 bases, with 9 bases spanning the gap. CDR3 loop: CAISAAGEETQYF. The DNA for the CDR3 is TGTGCCATCAGTGCGGCAGGGGAAGAGACCCAGTACTTC.

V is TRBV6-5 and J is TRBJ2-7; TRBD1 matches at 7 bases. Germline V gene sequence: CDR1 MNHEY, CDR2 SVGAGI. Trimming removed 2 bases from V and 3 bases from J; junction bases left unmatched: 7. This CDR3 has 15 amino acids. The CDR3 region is CASSYTQTGNYEQYF. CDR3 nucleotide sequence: TGTGCCAGCAGTTACACACAGACAGGGAACTACGAGCAGTACTTC.

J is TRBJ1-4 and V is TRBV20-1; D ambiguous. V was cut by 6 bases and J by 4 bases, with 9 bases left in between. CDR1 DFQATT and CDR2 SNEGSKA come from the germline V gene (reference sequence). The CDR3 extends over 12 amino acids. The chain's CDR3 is CSASDYNEKLFF. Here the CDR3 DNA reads TGCAGTGCCAGTGATTATAATGAAAAACTGTTTTTT.

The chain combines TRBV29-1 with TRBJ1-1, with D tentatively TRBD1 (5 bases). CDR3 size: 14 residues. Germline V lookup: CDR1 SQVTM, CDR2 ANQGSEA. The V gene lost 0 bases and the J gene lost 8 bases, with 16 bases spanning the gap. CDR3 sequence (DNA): TGCAGCGTTGAAGATAGAGCGGGGACCCGCGAAGCTTTCTTT. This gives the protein CSVEDRAGTREAFF.

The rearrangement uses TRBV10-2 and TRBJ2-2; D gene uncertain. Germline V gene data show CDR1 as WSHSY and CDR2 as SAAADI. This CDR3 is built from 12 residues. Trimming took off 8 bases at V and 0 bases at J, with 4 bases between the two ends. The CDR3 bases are TGCGCCAGCTTTACGAACACCGGGGAGCTGTTTTTT. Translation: CASFTNTGELFF.

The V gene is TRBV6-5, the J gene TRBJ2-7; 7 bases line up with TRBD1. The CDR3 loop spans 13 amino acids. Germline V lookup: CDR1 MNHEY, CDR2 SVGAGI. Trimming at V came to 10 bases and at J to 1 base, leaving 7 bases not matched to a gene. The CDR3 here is CATGQVTSYEQYF. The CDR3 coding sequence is TGTGCCACCGGACAGGTAACGTCCTACGAGCAGTACTTC.

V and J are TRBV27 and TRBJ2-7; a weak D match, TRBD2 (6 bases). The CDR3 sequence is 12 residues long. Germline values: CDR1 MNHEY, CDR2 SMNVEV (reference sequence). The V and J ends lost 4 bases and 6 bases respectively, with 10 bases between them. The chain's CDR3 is CASSSRGFEQYF. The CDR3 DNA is TGTGCCAGCAGTTCGCGGGGCTTCGAGCAGTACTTC.

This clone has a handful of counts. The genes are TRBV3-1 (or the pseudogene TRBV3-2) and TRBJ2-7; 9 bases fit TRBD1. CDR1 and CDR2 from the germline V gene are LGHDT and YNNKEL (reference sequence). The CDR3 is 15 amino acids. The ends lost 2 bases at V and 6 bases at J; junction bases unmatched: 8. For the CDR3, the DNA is TGTGCCAGCAGCCAAACCGGGACAGGGATATCCGAGCAGTACTTC. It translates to CASSQTGTGISEQYF.

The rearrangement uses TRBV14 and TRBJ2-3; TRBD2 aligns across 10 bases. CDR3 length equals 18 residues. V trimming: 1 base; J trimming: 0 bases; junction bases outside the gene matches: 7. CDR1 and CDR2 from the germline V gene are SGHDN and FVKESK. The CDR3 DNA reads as TGTGCCAGCAGCCAAGTCCAGAAGCGGGGGGGGAGCACAGATACGCAGTATTTT. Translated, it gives CASSQVQKRGGSTDTQYF.

The CDR3 spells CASSPPGLAGIYEQYF. The CDR3 DNA reads as TGTGCCAGCTCACCTCCGGGACTAGCGGGGATCTACGAGCAGTACTTC. The chain employs TRBV18 and TRBJ2-7, with 13 bases that match TRBD2. Unmatched junction bases numbered 5, after V lost 3 bases and J lost 3 bases. The CDR3 runs 16 residues. CDR1 and CDR2 from the germline V gene are KGHSH and LQKENI.

The CDR3 nucleotides are TGTGCTAGTGGTTTGGGACAGACAAATTCACCCCTCCACTTT. Amino acid sequence: CASGLGQTNSPLHF. The chain carries TRBV12-5 and TRBJ1-6; possible D gene TRBD1, 5 bases. Germline V gene data show CDR1 as LGHNT and CDR2 as FRNRAP. Between the trimmed V and J ends, which lost 1 base and 7 bases, there was a span of 8 bases. The CDR3 extends over 14 amino acids.

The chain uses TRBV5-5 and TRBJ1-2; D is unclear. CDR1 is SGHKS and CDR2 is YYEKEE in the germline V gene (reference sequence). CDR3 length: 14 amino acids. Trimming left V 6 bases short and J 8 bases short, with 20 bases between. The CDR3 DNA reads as TGTGCCAGCACTCAAGGCTCCGGGGTGGTCGGCTACACCTTC. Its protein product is CASTQGSGVVGYTF. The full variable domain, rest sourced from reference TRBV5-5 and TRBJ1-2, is DAGVTQSPTHLIKTRGQQVTLRCSPISGHKSVSWYQQVLGQGPQFIFQYYEKEERGRGNFPDRFSARQFPNYSSELNVNALLLGDSALYLCASTQGSGVVGYTFGSGTRLTVV.

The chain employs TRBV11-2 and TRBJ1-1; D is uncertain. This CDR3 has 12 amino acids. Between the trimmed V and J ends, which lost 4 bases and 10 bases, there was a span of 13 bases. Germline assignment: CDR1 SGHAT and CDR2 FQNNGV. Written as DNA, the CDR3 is TGTGCCAGCAGCTCTGGTCATCGGGGAGCTTTCTTT. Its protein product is CASSSGHRGAFF.

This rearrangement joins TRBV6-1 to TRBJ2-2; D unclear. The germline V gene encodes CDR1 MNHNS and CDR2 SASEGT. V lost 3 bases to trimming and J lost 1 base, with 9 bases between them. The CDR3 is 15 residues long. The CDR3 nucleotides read TGTGCCAGCAGTGATGTCAGGATGAACACCGGGGAGCTGTTTTTT. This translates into CASSDVRMNTGELFF.

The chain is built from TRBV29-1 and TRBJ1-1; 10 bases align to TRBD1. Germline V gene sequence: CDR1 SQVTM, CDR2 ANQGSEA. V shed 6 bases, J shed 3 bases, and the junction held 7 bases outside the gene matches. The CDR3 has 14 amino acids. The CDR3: CSVTPGTGDTEAFF. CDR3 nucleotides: TGCAGCGTGACCCCCGGGACAGGGGACACTGAAGCTTTCTTT.

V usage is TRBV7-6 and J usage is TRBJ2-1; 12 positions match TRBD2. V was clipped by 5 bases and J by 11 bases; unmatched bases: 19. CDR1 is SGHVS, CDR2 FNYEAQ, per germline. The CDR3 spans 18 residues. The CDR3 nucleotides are TGTGCCAGCAGCCCTCTCGTCGGACTAGCGGGGACCCCCCCCAAGCAGTTCTTC. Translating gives CASSPLVGLAGTPPKQFF. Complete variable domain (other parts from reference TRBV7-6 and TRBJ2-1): GAGVSQSPRYKVTKRGQDVALRCDPISGHVSLYWYRQALGQGPEFLTYFNYEAQQDKSGLPNDRFSAERPEGSISTLTIQRTEQRDSAMYRCASSPLVGLAGTPPKQFFGPGTRLTVL.

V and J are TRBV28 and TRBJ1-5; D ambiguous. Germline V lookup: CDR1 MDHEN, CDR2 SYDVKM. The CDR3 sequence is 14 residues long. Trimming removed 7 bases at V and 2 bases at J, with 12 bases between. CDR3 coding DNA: TGTGCCAGCACTGGCCGGCAGGGCAATCAGCCCCAGCATTTT. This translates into CASTGRQGNQPQHF.

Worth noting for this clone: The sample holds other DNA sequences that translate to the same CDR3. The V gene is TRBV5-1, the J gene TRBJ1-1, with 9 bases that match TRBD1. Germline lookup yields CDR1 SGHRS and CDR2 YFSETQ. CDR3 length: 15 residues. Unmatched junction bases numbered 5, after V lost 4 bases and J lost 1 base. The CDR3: CASSPRDRENTEAFF. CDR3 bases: TGCGCCAGCAGCCCCAGGGACAGGGAGAACACTGAAGCTTTCTTT.

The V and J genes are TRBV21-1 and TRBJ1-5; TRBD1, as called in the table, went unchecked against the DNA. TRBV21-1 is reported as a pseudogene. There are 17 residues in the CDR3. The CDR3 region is CASSKVIEGAPNQPQHF. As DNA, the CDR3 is TGTGCCAGCAGCAAAGTAATAGAAGGGGCGCCGAATCAGCCCCAGCATTTT.

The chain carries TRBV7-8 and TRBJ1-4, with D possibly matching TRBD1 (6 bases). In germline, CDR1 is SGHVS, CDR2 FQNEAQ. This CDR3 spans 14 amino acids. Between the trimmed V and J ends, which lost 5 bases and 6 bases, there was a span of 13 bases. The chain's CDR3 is CASSKDRLDEKLFF. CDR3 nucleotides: TGTGCCAGCAGCAAAGACAGGCTGGATGAAAAACTGTTTTTT.

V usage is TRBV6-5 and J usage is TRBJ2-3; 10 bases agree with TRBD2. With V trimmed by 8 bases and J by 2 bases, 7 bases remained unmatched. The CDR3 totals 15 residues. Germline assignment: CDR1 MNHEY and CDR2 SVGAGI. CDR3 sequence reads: CASYRAGGYTDTQYF. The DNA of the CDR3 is TGTGCCAGCTATAGAGCGGGGGGGTACACAGATACGCAGTATTTT.

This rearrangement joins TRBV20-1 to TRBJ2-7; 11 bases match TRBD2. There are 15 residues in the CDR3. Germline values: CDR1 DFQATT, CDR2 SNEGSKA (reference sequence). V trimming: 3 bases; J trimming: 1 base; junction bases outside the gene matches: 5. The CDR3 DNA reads TGCAGTGCTAGTTCCGGGACTAGCGGATCCTACGAGCAGTACTTC. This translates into CSASSGTSGSYEQYF.

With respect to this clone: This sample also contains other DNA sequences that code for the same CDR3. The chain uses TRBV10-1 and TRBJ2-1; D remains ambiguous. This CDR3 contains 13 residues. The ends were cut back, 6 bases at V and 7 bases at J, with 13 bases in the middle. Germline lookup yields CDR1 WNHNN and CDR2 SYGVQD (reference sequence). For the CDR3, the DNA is TGCGCCAGCAGCGATGCTAGACGGAATGAGCAGTTCTTC. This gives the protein CASSDARRNEQFF.